This T cell receptor beta chain was observed in a study of blood T cells in healthy people across ages. Across the study: About one barcoded TCR beta cDNA was captured per two T cells.

Study outcomes and limitations: Strongly correlated with naive T cell percentage was TCR beta diversity.

Using a J-beta primer mix together with a sample-barcoded 5' primer, a second PCR was run for about 6 to 11 cycles. TCRdb re-analysed the 5' RACE reads in MiXCR, keeping a single row per CDR3 protein. The data hold about a million distinct CDR3 sequences, with roughly 51% observed a single time. Peripheral blood samples of around 9.3 milliliters were drawn from each donor. Isolated PBMCs totaled at least 6 million in each sample. In the case of this clonotype: Its antigen is unidentified.

The ends lost 5 bases at V and 0 bases at J; junction bases unmatched: 5. The CDR3 extends over 16 amino acids. From germline, CDR1 is KGHSH and CDR2 LQKENI. Sample: blood. This chain uses TRBV18 with TRBJ2-7; 12 nucleotides agree with TRBD2. The sequence was obtained from an older woman in good health. The CDR3 region has the DNA TGTGCCAGCTCATGGCTAGCGGGAGGGAGCTCCTACGAGCAGTACTTC. Translated, it gives CASSWLAGGSSYEQYF. The full variable domain, with the rest looked up from reference TRBV18 and TRBJ2-7, is NAGVMQNPRHLVRRRGQEARLRCSPMKGHSHVYWYRQLPEEGLKFMVYLQKENIIDESGMPKERFSAEFPKEGPSILRIQQVVRGDSAAYFCASSWLAGGSSYEQYFGPGTRLTVT.